This T cell receptor (beta chain) was identified during a study of T-cell reconstitution after alpha-beta-depleted transplantation in children. General study results and limits: TCRbeta diversity was high at day 60 in some patients (a result of surviving recipient T cells and thymic progenitors). One year post-transplant, T-cell counts and diversity were largely derived from T cells produced anew. Expanded graft clones, several hundred of them, were reportedly the source of alpha-beta T cells about two months after transplant.

Unique molecular identifiers were incorporated during preparation of the TCRbeta library. TCRdb analysed the PCR reads with MiXCR anew, one entry per CDR3 protein. Counted here are 500,000 or so distinct CDR3 sequences, over 10% occurring once; the ten biggest clones make up approximately 15%. The CDR3 loop spans 14 amino acids. Germline CDR1 reads SQVTM; CDR2 reads ANQGSEA. Germline trimming cut 2 bases from V and 0 bases from J; bases unmatched to any gene: 2. In regard to this clonotype: Its target is not known.

Sample: PBMCs, mostly from graft donor cells, taken 180 days after TCRalphabeta/CD19-depleted stem cell transplant. This chain connects TRBV29-1 to TRBJ2-3, with 7 bases aligning to TRBD2. The TCR was taken from a female patient aged 2-10 years who had a stem cell transplant for aplastic anemia, so the T cells may come from the graft donor. CDR3 DNA sequence: TGCAGCGTTGAATCAGCGGGGAGCACAGATACGCAGTATTTT. Protein: CSVESAGSTDTQYF.